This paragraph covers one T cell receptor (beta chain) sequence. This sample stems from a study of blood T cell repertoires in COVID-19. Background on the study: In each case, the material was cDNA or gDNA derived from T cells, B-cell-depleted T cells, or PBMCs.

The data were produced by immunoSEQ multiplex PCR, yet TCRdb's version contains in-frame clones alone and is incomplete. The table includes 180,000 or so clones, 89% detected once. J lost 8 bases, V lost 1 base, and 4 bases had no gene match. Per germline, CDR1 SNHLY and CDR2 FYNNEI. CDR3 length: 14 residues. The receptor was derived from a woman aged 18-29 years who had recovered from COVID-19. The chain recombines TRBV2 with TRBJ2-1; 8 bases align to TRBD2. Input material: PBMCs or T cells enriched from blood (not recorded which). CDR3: CASSEGLAGDEQFF. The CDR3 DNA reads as TGTGCCAGCAGTGAAGGGCTAGCGGGCGATGAGCAGTTCTTC.